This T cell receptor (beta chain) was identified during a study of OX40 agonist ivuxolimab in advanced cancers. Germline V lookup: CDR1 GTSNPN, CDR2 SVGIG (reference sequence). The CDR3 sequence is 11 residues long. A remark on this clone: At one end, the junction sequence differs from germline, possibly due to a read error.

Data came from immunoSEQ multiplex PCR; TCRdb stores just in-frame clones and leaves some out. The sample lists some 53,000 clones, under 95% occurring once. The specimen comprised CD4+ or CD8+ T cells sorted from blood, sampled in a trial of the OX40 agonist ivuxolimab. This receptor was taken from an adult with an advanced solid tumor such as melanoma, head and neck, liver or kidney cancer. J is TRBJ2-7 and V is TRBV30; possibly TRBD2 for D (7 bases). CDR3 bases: TGTGCCCGGAGAGGGGGGGCCGAGCAGTACTTC. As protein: CARRGGAEQYF.